Sequencing of this TCR beta chain was carried out in a study of human T cells and chemical hapten exposure. The CDR3 sequence is 14 residues long. Germline CDR1 is MDHEN and CDR2 is SYDVKM. Trimming left V 8 bases short and J 6 bases short, with 20 bases between. Documented time point: patch test 1, 2 weeks after DPC sensitization. Treatment specified: therapeutic diphenylcyclopropenone sensitization with weekly scalp DPC. Points on this clonotype: What it binds is unknown.

In the authors' methods: Ranging from roughly 23,224 to 750,000, TCR counts per sample had a median value of around 90,000. TCRdb independently ran MiXCR on the RACE reads; one entry per CDR3 protein. These V and J calls rely on TCRdb rather than the paper's analysis. The sample lists 150,000 or so distinct CDR3 sequences, 14% seen once, with 1.5% to 2% in the top ten. Study-wide points: TCRs above 1 in 1000 frequency did not change with DPC sensitization.

J is TRBJ2-7 and V is TRBV28, with D perhaps TRBD1 (6 bases). Material: whole blood, obtained in connection with sensitization to the hapten diphenylcyclopropenone (DPC). The TCR was taken from a woman in her 30s with alopecia areata. Some clones in this sample may be carry-over from other donors' samples. The CDR3 region has the DNA TGTGCCAGCGGCCGGGACATAGCTTCGAGCGAGCAGTACTTC. This gives the protein CASGRDIASSEQYF. Looking up the rest from reference TRBV28 and TRBJ2-7 gives the full variable domain: DVKVTQSSRYLVKRTGEKVFLECVQDMDHENMFWYRQDPGLGLRLIYFSYDVKMKEKGDIPEGYSVSREKKERFSLILESASTNQTSMYLCASGRDIASSEQYFGPGTRLTVT.